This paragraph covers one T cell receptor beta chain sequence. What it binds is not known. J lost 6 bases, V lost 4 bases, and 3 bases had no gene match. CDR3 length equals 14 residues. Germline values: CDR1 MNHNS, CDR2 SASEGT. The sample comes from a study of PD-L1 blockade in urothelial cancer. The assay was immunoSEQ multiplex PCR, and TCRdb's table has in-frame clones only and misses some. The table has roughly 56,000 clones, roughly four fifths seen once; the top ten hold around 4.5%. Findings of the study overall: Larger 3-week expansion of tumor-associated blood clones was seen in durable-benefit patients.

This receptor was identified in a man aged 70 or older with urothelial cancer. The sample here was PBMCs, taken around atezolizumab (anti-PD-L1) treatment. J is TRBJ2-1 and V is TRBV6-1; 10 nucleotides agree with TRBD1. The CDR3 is CASSGQGARNEQFF. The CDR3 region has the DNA TGTGCCAGCAGTGGACAGGGGGCACGCAATGAGCAGTTCTTC.